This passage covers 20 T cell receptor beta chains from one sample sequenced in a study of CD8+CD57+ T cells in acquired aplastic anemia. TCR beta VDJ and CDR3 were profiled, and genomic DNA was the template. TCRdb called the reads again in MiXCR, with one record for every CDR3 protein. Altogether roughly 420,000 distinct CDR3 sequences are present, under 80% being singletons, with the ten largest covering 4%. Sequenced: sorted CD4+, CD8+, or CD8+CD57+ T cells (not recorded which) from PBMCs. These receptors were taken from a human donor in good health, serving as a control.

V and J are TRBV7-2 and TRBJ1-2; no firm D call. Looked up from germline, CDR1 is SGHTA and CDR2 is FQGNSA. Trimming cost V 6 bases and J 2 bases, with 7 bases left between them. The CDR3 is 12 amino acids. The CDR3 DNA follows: TGTGCCAGCAGTCCCGGGAACTATGGCTACACCTTC. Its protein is CASSPGNYGYTF. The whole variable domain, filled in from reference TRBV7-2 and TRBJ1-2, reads GAGVSQSPSNKVTEKGKDVELRCDPISGHTALYWYRQSLGQGLEFLIYFQGNSAPDKSGLPSDRFSAERTGGSVSTLTIQRTQQEDSAVYLCASSPGNYGYTFGSGTRLTVV.

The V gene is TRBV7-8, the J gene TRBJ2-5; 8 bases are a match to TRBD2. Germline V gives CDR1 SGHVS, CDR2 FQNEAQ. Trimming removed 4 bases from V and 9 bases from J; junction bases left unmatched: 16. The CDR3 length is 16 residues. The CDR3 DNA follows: TGTGCCAGCAGCTCAGAGCGCGTAAACGAGCGGGAGCCCCAGTACTTC. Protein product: CASSSERVNEREPQYF.

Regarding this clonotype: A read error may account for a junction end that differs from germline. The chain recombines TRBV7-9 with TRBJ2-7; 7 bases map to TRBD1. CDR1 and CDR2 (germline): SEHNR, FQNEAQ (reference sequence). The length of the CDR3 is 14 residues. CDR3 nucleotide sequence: TGTGCCAGCAGCTTAAGAGGGGGCCTTAACGAGAAGTACTTC. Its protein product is CASSLRGGLNEKYF.

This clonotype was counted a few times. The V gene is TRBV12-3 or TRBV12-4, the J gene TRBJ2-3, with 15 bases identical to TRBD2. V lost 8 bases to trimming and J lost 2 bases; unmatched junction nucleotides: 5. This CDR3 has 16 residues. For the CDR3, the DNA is TGTGCCAGCGCTTGGACTAGCGGGGGGGCCACAGATACGCAGTATTTT. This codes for CASAWTSGGATDTQYF.

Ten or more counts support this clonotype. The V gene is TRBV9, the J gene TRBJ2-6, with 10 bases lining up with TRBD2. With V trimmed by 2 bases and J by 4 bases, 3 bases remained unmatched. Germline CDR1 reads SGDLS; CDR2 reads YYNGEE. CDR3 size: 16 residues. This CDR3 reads CASSVSGGPGANVLTF. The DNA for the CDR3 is TGTGCCAGCAGCGTTAGCGGGGGGCCAGGGGCCAACGTCCTGACTTTC.

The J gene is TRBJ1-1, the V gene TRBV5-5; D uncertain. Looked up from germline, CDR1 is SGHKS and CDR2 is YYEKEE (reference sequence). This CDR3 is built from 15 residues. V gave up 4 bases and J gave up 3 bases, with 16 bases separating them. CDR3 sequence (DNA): TGTGCCAGCAGCGCCGGGTGGACGCCATACACTGAAGCTTTCTTT. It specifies CASSAGWTPYTEAFF.

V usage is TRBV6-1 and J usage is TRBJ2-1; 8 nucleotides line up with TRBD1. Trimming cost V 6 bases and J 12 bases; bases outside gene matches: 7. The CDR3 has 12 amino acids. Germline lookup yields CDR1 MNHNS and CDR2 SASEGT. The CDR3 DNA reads TGTGCCAGCAGCGAAACTGGGACAGGGCAGTTCTTC. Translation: CASSETGTGQFF.

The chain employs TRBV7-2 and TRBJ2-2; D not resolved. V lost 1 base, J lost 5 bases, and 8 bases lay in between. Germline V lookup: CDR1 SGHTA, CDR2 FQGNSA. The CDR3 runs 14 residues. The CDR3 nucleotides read TGTGCCAGCAGCTTAGTGGCAACTACCGGGGAGCTGTTTTTT. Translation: CASSLVATTGELFF.

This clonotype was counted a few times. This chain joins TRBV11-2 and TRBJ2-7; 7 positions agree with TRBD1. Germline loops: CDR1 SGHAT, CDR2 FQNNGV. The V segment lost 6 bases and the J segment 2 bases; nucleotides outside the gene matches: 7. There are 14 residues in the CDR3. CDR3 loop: CASSDRGQTYEQYF. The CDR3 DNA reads TGTGCCAGCAGTGATAGGGGACAGACCTACGAGCAGTACTTC.

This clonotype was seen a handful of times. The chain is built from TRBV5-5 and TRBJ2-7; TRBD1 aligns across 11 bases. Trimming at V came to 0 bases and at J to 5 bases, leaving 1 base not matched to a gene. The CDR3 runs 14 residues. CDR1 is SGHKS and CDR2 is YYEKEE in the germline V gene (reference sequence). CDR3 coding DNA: TGTGCCAGCAGCTTGGGGACAGGGGGCAACGAGCAGTACTTC. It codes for CASSLGTGGNEQYF. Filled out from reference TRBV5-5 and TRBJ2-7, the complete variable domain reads DAGVTQSPTHLIKTRGQQVTLRCSPISGHKSVSWYQQVLGQGPQFIFQYYEKEERGRGNFPDRFSARQFPNYSSELNVNALLLGDSALYLCASSLGTGGNEQYFGPGTRLTVT.

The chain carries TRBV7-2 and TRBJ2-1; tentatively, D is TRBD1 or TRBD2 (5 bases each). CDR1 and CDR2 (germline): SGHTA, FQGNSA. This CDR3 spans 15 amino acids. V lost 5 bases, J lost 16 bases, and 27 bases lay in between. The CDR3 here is CASSHEGPGYNYTFF. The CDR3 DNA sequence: TGTGCCAGCAGCCACGAGGGGCCAGGCTATAATTACACCTTCTTC.

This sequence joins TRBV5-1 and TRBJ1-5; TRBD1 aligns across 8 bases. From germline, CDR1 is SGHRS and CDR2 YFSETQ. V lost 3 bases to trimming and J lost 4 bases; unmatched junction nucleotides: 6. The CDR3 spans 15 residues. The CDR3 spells CASSSGDRSNQPQHF. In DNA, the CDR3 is TGCGCCAGCAGCTCCGGGGACAGGAGTAATCAGCCCCAGCATTTT. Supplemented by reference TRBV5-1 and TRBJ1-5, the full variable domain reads KAGVTQTPRYLIKTRGQQVTLSCSPISGHRSVSWYQQTPGQGLQFLFEYFSETQRNKGNFPGRFSGRQFSNSRSEMNVSTLELGDSALYLCASSSGDRSNQPQHFGDGTRLSIL.

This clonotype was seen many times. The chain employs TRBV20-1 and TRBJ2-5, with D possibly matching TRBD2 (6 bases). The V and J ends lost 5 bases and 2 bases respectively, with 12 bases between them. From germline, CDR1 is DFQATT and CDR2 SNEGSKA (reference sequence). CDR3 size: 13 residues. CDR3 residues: CSAPWRGQETQYF. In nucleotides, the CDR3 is TGCAGTGCTCCGTGGAGGGGACAAGAGACCCAGTACTTC.

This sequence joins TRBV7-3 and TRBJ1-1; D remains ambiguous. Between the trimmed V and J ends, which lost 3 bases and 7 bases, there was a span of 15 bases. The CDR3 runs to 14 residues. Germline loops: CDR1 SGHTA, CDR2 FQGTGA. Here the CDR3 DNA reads TGTGCCAGCAGCTTGCCACAGTCGACTAGTGAAGCTTTCTTT. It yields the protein CASSLPQSTSEAFF.

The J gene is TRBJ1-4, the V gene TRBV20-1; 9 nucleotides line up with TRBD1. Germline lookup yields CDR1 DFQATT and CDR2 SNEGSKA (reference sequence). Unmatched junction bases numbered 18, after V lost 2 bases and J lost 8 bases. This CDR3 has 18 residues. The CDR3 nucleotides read TGCAGTGCTAGAAGCTTTGGACAGGGGAAGTGTAGGGGGGAAAAACTGTTTTTT. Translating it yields CSARSFGQGKCRGEKLFF.

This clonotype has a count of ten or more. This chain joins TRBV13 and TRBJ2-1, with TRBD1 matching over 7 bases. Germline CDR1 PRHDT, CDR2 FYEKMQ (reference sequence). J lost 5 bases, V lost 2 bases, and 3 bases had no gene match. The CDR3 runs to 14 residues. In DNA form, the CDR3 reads TGTGCCAGCAGCTTATACAGGGGACACAATGAGCAGTTCTTC. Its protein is CASSLYRGHNEQFF.

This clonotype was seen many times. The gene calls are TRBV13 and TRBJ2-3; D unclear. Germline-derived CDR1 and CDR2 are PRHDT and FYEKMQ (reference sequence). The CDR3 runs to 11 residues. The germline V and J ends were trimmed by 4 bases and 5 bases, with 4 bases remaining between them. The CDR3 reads CASSSGDTQYF. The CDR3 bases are TGTGCCAGCAGCTCCGGAGATACGCAGTATTTT.

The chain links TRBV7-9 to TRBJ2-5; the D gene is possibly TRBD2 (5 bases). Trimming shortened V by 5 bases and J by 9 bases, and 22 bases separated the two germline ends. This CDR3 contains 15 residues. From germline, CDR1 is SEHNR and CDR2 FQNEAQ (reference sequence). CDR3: CASSAVLGLREPQYF. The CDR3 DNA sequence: TGTGCCAGCAGCGCGGTTCTGGGGTTGAGGGAGCCCCAGTACTTC.

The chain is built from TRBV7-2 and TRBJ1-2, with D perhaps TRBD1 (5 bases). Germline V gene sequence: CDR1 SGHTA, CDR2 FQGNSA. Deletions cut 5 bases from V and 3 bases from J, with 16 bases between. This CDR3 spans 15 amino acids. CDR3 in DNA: TGTGCCAGCAGCCAAGATCTCGGGACTCACTATGGCTACACCTTC. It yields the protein CASSQDLGTHYGYTF.

CDR3 DNA: TGTGCCAGCAGCTCTCCGGATATCGGGGGGGGAGAAAACTATGGCTACACCTTC. Encoded protein: CASSSPDIGGGENYGYTF. The rearrangement links TRBV11-2 to TRBJ1-2, with a possible D match to TRBD1 (5 bases). V was trimmed by 4 bases and J by 2 bases, leaving 23 bases between them. This CDR3 has 18 amino acids. Germline V gene data show CDR1 as SGHAT and CDR2 as FQNNGV. Full variable domain (outside the CDR3, taken from reference TRBV11-2 and TRBJ1-2): EAGVAQSPRYKIIEKRQSVAFWCNPISGHATLYWYQQILGQGPKLLIQFQNNGVVDDSQLPKDRFSAERLKGVDSTLKIQPAKLEDSAVYLCASSSPDIGGGENYGYTFGSGTRLTVV.